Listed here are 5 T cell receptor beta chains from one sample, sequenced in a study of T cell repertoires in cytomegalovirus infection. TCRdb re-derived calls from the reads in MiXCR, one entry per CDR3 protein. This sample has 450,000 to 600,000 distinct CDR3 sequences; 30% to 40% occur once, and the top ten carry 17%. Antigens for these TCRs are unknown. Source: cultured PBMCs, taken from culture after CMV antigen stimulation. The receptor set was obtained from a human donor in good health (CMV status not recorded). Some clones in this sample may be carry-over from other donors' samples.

CDR3 in amino acids: CASSLWQTNEAFF. For the CDR3, the DNA is TGTGCCAGCAGCCTGTGGCAGACAAATGAAGCTTTCTTT. The V call is TRBV3-1, the J call TRBJ1-1; D ambiguous. CDR1 is LGHDT and CDR2 is YNNKEL in the germline V gene (reference sequence). Trimming pared 4 bases from V and 7 bases from J, leaving 13 bases between. The CDR3 is made up of 13 amino acids.

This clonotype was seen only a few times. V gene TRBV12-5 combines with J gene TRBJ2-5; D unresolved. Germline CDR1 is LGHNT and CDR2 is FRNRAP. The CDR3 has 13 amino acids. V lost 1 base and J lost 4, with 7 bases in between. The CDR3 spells CASGLGWAETQYF. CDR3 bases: TGTGCTAGTGGTTTGGGCTGGGCAGAGACCCAGTACTTC. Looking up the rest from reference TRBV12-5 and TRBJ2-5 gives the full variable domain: DARVTQTPRHKVTEMGQEVTMRCQPILGHNTVFWYRQTMMQGLELLAYFRNRAPLDDSGMPKDRFSAEMPDATLATLKIQPSEPRDSAVYFCASGLGWAETQYFGPGTRLLVL.

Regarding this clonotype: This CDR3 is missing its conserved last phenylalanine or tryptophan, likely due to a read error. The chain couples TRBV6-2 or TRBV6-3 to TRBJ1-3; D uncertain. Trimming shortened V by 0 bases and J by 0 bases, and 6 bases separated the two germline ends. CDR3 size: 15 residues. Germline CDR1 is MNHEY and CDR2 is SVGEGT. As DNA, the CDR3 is TGTGCCAGCAGTTACTCATCTGACTCTGGAAACACCATATATGTT. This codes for CASSYSSDSGNTIYV.

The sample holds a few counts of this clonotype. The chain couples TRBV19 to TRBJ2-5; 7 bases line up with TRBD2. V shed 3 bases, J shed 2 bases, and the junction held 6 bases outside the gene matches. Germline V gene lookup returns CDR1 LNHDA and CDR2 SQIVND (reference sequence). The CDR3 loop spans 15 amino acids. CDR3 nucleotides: TGTGCCAGTAGTATTGGCAGCGGGAAGCAAGAGACCCAGTACTTC. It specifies CASSIGSGKQETQYF.

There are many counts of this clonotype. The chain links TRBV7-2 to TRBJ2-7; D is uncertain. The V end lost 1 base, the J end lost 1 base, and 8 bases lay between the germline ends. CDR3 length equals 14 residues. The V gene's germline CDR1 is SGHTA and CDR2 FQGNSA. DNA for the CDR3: TGTGCCAGCAGCTTAGTTAGACAATCCTACGAGCAGTACTTC. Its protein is CASSLVRQSYEQYF.